This entry concerns a single T cell receptor beta chain. Its antigen is as yet unknown. The data belong to a study of cytomegalovirus exposure and HLA in healthy donors. Study observations and caveats: Later, an analysis found that TCR clusters from the first cohort tended to co-occur in the roughly 110 validation repertoires.

These donors were members of the roughly 110-subject validation cohort, a group separate from the roughly 670-subject first cohort. The protocol was immunoSEQ multiplex PCR, while the TCRdb copy is restricted to in-frame clones and leaves out a portion. Of about 360,000 clones in the sample, roughly 89% are singletons; the top ten hold 0.8% to 0.85%. From germline, CDR1 is SGHRS and CDR2 YFSETQ. V was shortened by 3 bases and J by 4 bases, with 14 bases between the two germline ends. The CDR3 length is 15 residues. The specimen sequenced was PBMCs. V is TRBV5-1 and J is TRBJ2-1; a possible D gene is TRBD1 (7 bases). This TCR was recovered from a woman aged 18-29 years in good health and CMV-seronegative. Written as DNA, the CDR3 is TGCGCCAGCAGCTACGGGGGACAGTCATACAATGAGCAGTTCTTC. Translated: CASSYGGQSYNEQFF.